This T cell receptor beta chain was recorded in a study of Graves' ophthalmopathy and Graves' hyperthyroidism. Whole-study findings and limits: Blood also held most thyroid clonotypes expanded above 0.001 frequency.

Germline CDR1 is SGHTA and CDR2 is FQGTGA. V shed 6 bases, J shed 3 bases, and the junction held 14 bases outside the gene matches. The CDR3 covers 18 residues. Only newly diagnosed hyperthyroidism patients aged 18 to 65, with under 2 months' duration, were enrolled. Researchers turned away patients with other autoimmune diseases, uncontrolled infections, pregnancy or lactation. Clinical symptoms, serum thyroxine, TRAb, thyroid ultrasound and orbital computed tomography were relied on for diagnosis. From RNA, the CDR3 regions of TCR beta chains were amplified and sequenced. Second-round multiplex PCR came after a first-round RT-PCR that employed HTBI primers. One entry per CDR3 protein results from TCRdb running MiXCR on the multiplex PCR reads. The repertoire holds about 1.2 million distinct CDR3 sequences, with approximately 35% as singletons. On this clonotype: Its specificity is not known.

The TCR was taken from an adult man with Graves' hyperthyroidism. The sample comprised peripheral blood or thyroid tissue (not recorded which). The V and J genes are TRBV7-3 and TRBJ1-6; 7 bases match TRBD1. The CDR3 region is CASRGDRDSVYYNSPLHF. The CDR3 coding sequence is TGTGCCAGCAGAGGGGACCGGGACAGTGTCTACTATAATTCACCCCTCCACTTT.